This passage covers 27 T cell receptor beta chains from one sample sequenced in a study of metastatic and nonmetastatic thyroid tumors. MiXCR was used by TCRdb to re-call the PCR reads. Seen here are tens of thousands of clones, approximately 11% observed once, and the top ten hold 11%. There were no patients who had received any treatment before thyroid surgery. The sample was blood. The receptors shown here come from a female donor with papillary thyroid cancer or a benign thyroid nodule (not recorded which). Some clones in this sample may be carry-over from other donors' samples.

This clone has just a few counts. A read error is possible here, since a much larger clone lies one base away. The rearrangement links TRBV7-3 to TRBJ2-3; the D is unclear. CDR1 is SGHTA and CDR2 is FQGTGA in the germline V gene. CDR3 length: 12 residues. V was shortened by 2 bases and J by 6 bases, with 6 bases between the two germline ends. The CDR3 coding sequence is TGTGCCAGCAGCTTAGGTGTGGATACGCAGTATTTT. This translates into CASSLGVDTQYF.

This clone was observed many times. The rearrangement links TRBV7-9 to TRBJ1-1, with TRBD1 as a possible D gene (5 bases). This CDR3 is 12 amino acids long. CDR1 is SEHNR and CDR2 is FQNEAQ in the germline V gene (reference sequence). Trimming removed 5 bases at V and 11 bases at J, with 15 bases between. The chain's CDR3 is CASSPGRQGAFF. The DNA of the CDR3 is TGTGCCAGCAGCCCCGGGCGCCAGGGTGCTTTCTTT.

This clone was counted at least ten times. Different DNA sequences within this sample yield the same CDR3. The rearrangement joins TRBV5-4 to TRBJ2-7; possibly TRBD1 for D (6 bases). CDR3 size: 15 residues. Trimming pared 2 bases from V and 3 bases from J, leaving 15 bases between. Germline CDR1 SGHNT, CDR2 YYREEE (reference sequence). Here the CDR3 reads CASSLLPGAIYEQYF. The CDR3 DNA follows: TGTGCCAGCAGCTTACTCCCAGGGGCGATCTACGAGCAGTACTTC.

This clone was detected ten times or more. The chain has TRBV5-6 and TRBJ1-1, with 7 bases identical to TRBD1. Per germline, CDR1 SGHDT and CDR2 YYEEEE. CDR3 length: 13 amino acids. Trimming cost V 4 bases and J 6 bases; bases outside gene matches: 6. Written as DNA, the CDR3 is TGTGCCAGCAGCCCCGGGACAGACCCTGAAGCTTTCTTT. Its translation: CASSPGTDPEAFF.

J is TRBJ1-1 and V is TRBV5-1, with D possibly matching TRBD1 (5 bases). Germline CDR1 SGHRS, CDR2 YFSETQ. This CDR3 spans 14 amino acids. The V and J ends lost 6 bases and 11 bases respectively, with 23 bases between them. CDR3 loop: CASKIGQGREEAFF. The CDR3, as DNA: TGCGCCAGCAAAATTGGGCAGGGACGGGAGGAGGCTTTCTTT.

This clone ranks as medium-sized. CDR3 sequence: CASSDPYNSPLHF. In DNA, the CDR3 is TGTGCCAGCAGTGACCCGTATAATTCACCCCTCCACTTT. V usage is TRBV6-1 and J usage is TRBJ1-6; no firm D call. Trimming removed 3 bases at V and 4 bases at J, with 4 bases between. Germline V gives CDR1 MNHNS, CDR2 SASEGT. The CDR3 spans 13 residues.

This clone was recorded at least ten times. The chain employs TRBV13 and TRBJ1-2, with a weak D call TRBD1 (5 bases). The CDR3 has 13 amino acids. V lost 0 bases to trimming and J lost 4 bases, with 6 bases between them. Per germline, CDR1 PRHDT and CDR2 FYEKMQ (reference sequence). The CDR3, as DNA: TGTGCCAGCAGCTTAGGCAGGGTCTATGGCTACACCTTC. This encodes CASSLGRVYGYTF.

The chain is built from TRBV28 and TRBJ2-3; the D gene is possibly TRBD2 (5 bases). Trimming pared 3 bases from V and 2 bases from J, leaving 15 bases between. This CDR3 has 16 amino acids. Germline assignment: CDR1 MDHEN and CDR2 SYDVKM. The CDR3 coding sequence is TGTGCCAGCAGTTTGGACTCCAAGATCCCCACAGATACGCAGTATTTT. Translating it yields CASSLDSKIPTDTQYF.

This clone was picked up many times. The chain combines TRBV7-2 with TRBJ2-5; 8 nucleotides align to TRBD1. Unmatched junction bases numbered 3, after V lost 5 bases and J lost 7 bases. From germline, CDR1 is SGHTA and CDR2 FQGNSA. CDR3 length equals 12 residues. As DNA, the CDR3 is TGTGCCAGCAGCACAGGGGGATGGACCCAGTACTTC. It codes for CASSTGGWTQYF.

Many counts were recorded for this clone. The J gene is TRBJ2-1, the V gene TRBV7-8; 7 bases are a match to TRBD2. Germline V lookup: CDR1 SGHVS, CDR2 FQNEAQ. The V segment lost 3 bases and the J segment 7 bases; nucleotides outside the gene matches: 12. This CDR3 region has 16 residues. The DNA for the CDR3 is TGTGCCAGCAGCTTCGGCTCCAGCGGGATCAGGAATGAGCAGTTCTTC. Amino acid sequence: CASSFGSSGIRNEQFF.

This clone was detected many times. V and J are TRBV7-9 and TRBJ2-1, with D possibly TRBD2 on 5 matching bases. V lost 3 bases, J lost 9 bases, and 18 bases lay in between. The CDR3 contains 15 residues. Germline lookup yields CDR1 SEHNR and CDR2 FQNEAQ (reference sequence). As DNA, the CDR3 is TGTGCCAGCAGCTTGGGCGGGCCGAGGTCTTTTGAGCAGTTCTTC. Translation: CASSLGGPRSFEQFF.

This clone was seen only a few times. The V call is TRBV9, the J call TRBJ2-4; perhaps TRBD1 as D (7 bases). This CDR3 spans 15 amino acids. The germline V and J ends were trimmed by 3 bases and 5 bases, with 15 bases remaining between them. Germline CDR1 SGDLS, CDR2 YYNGEE. This CDR3 is CASSAEQGRQNIQYF. CDR3 DNA sequence: TGTGCCAGCAGCGCCGAACAGGGGAGGCAAAACATTCAGTACTTC. The complete variable domain, with remaining parts taken from reference TRBV9 and TRBJ2-4, reads DSGVTQTPKHLITATGQRVTLRCSPRSGDLSVYWYQQSLDQGLQFLIQYYNGEERAKGNILERFSAQQFPDLHSELNLSSLELGDSALYFCASSAEQGRQNIQYFGAGTRLSVL.

As to this clone: A much larger clonotype is one base distant, so this may be a read error. V is TRBV9 and J is TRBJ2-5; D is possibly TRBD1 (5 bases). The germline V and J ends were trimmed by 4 bases and 4 bases, with 17 bases remaining between them. CDR1 is SGDLS, CDR2 YYNGEE, per germline. The CDR3 contains 15 residues. The CDR3, as DNA: TGTGCCAGCAGCTCCCGACCCCATAGGGGAGAGACCCAGTACTTC. Residues: CASSSRPHRGETQYF.

The chain links TRBV7-3 to TRBJ2-3; 7 bases align to TRBD2. After removal of 5 bases from V and 4 bases from J, the junction contained 9 bases not matched to a gene. The germline V gene encodes CDR1 SGHTA and CDR2 FQGTGA. The CDR3 is 15 amino acids. Here the CDR3 reads CASSPSVGGADTQYF. The CDR3 coding sequence is TGTGCCAGCAGCCCGAGCGTGGGGGGGGCAGATACGCAGTATTTT.

This clone was seen many times. Other DNA sequences within the sample encode an identical CDR3. The J gene is TRBJ2-3, the V gene TRBV10-3; D is unresolved. The CDR3 is 15 amino acids. Germline values: CDR1 ENHRY, CDR2 SYGVKD. V lost 0 bases and J lost 2, with 9 bases in between. The CDR3 coding sequence is TGTGCCATCAGTGAGTCGCAGATTAACACAGATACGCAGTATTTT. Protein: CAISESQINTDTQYF.

On this clone itself: One base away lies a much larger clone, so this may be a sequencing read error. The chain links TRBV19 to TRBJ1-5; D gene ambiguous. Germline V lookup: CDR1 LNHDA, CDR2 SQIVND (reference sequence). With 8 bases removed from V and 2 bases from J, the gap between germline ends came to 13 bases. The CDR3 length is 14 residues. This CDR3 is CASRGQVGNQPQHF. The CDR3, as DNA: TGTGCCAGTCGGGGTCAGGTGGGCAATCAGCCCCAGCATTTT.

There are many counts of this clone. V is TRBV28 and J is TRBJ2-3; 7 bases match TRBD1. This CDR3 comprises 18 residues. Trimming took 1 base from V and 4 from J; bases not matched to a gene: 14. CDR1 is MDHEN and CDR2 is SYDVKM in the germline V gene. The CDR3, as DNA: TGTGCCAGCAGTTTATCCATTACGACAGGGATCAGTTCAGATACGCAGTATTTT. Amino acids: CASSLSITTGISSDTQYF.

The V call is TRBV6-5, the J call TRBJ2-7; TRBD1 might be the D (6 bases). The CDR3 loop spans 12 amino acids. V gave up 2 bases and J gave up 6 bases, with 8 bases separating them. Germline-derived CDR1 and CDR2 are MNHEY and SVGAGI. DNA for the CDR3: TGTGCCAGCAGTTACAGGGGGAGCGAGCAGTACTTC. This encodes CASSYRGSEQYF.

This clone was seen at least ten times. The V call is TRBV19, the J call TRBJ1-5, with D possibly matching TRBD1 (5 bases). V lost 5 bases and J 6 bases, leaving 11 bases between the germline ends. Germline V gives CDR1 LNHDA, CDR2 SQIVND (reference sequence). This CDR3 spans 13 amino acids. CDR3 loop: CASSGGVSQPQHF. The CDR3 coding sequence is TGTGCCAGTAGTGGGGGAGTTTCTCAGCCCCAGCATTTT. The complete variable domain, with remaining parts taken from reference TRBV19 and TRBJ1-5, reads DGGITQSPKYLFRKEGQNVTLSCEQNLNHDAMYWYRQDPGQGLRLIYYSQIVNDFQKGDIAEGYSVSREKKESFPLTVTSAQKNPTAFYLCASSGGVSQPQHFGDGTRLSIL.

As to this clone: With a much larger clone just one base away, this may be a read error. The CDR3 DNA reads as TGCAGTGCGATGACAGGGGGCTGGGCAGATACGCAGTATTTT. Translated, it gives CSAMTGGWADTQYF. The chain carries TRBV20-1 and TRBJ2-3; 10 positions agree with TRBD1. The length of the CDR3 is 14 residues. The V and J ends lost 6 bases and 4 bases, in that order; junction bases with no gene match: 7. Germline lookup yields CDR1 DFQATT and CDR2 SNEGSKA (reference sequence).

Turning to this clone: Possible read error: a much larger clone is one base away. This chain joins TRBV6-1 and TRBJ2-5; 7 bases are a match to TRBD1. The junction had 17 bases not matched to a gene; V was cut back by 4 bases and J by 12 bases. Germline V gives CDR1 MNHNS, CDR2 SASEGT. The CDR3 totals 15 residues. CDR3 DNA: TGTGCCAGCAGTGGGGGACAGTCCCCCCAAGAAACCAAGTACTTC. Protein sequence: CASSGGQSPQETKYF.

This clone has a count of ten or more. The CDR3: CASSSGTGVFGYTF. Here the CDR3 DNA reads TGTGCCAGCAGTTCCGGGACAGGGGTATTTGGCTACACCTTC. The rearrangement uses TRBV28 and TRBJ1-2; 10 bases fit TRBD1. This CDR3 spans 14 amino acids. After removal of 4 bases from V and 7 bases from J, the junction contained 6 bases not matched to a gene. Per germline, CDR1 MDHEN and CDR2 SYDVKM.

Many counts were recorded for this clone. The chain carries TRBV19 and TRBJ2-3; no clear D gene. The length of the CDR3 is 14 residues. V was cut by 6 bases and J by 1 base, with 11 bases left in between. The V gene's germline CDR1 is LNHDA and CDR2 SQIVND (reference sequence). The CDR3 sequence: CASSPRVGTDTQYF. The CDR3 DNA sequence: TGTGCCAGTAGCCCCCGAGTGGGCACAGATACGCAGTATTTT.

This clone was detected a few times. V usage is TRBV12-3 or TRBV12-4 and J usage is TRBJ2-7; D might be TRBD1 (6 bases). This CDR3 contains 11 residues. Trimming removed 8 bases from V and 4 bases from J, with 9 bases in between. The CDR3 loop reads CASGTHYEQYF. As DNA, the CDR3 is TGTGCCAGCGGGACACATTACGAGCAGTACTTC.

This clone was seen many times. Other DNA sequences in this specimen translate into the identical CDR3. The chain is built from TRBV28 and TRBJ1-2; perhaps TRBD1 as D (5 bases). This CDR3 is built from 12 residues. V shed 3 bases and J shed 8 bases, with 10 bases lying between them. Germline V lookup: CDR1 MDHEN, CDR2 SYDVKM. CDR3 sequence (DNA): TGTGCCAGCAGTTTTGGAGGGGACGGCTACACCTTC. It yields the protein CASSFGGDGYTF.

This sequence joins TRBV30 and TRBJ2-7; perhaps TRBD2 as D (6 bases). This CDR3 spans 16 amino acids. V was clipped by 2 bases and J by 6 bases, with 23 bases between them. Germline assignment: CDR1 GTSNPN and CDR2 SVGIG (reference sequence). CDR3 in DNA: TGTGCCTGGAGTCCTACTAGGAGGGTAAGATTCCGCGAGCAGTACTTC. Protein: CAWSPTRRVRFREQYF.

This clone was counted at least ten times. The chain combines TRBV6-1 with TRBJ2-7, with D possibly TRBD2 on 5 matching bases. The V gene lost 7 bases and the J gene lost 4 bases, with 14 bases spanning the gap. Germline V gene lookup returns CDR1 MNHNS and CDR2 SASEGT. The CDR3 spans 13 residues. DNA of the CDR3: TGTGCCAGCACCCTCTCGGGGAGTTACGAGCAGTACTTC. Translation gives CASTLSGSYEQYF.